Presented here are 2 T cell receptor beta chains from one specimen sequenced in a study of cytomegalovirus exposure and HLA in healthy donors. It was with 60 Vbeta and 13 Jbeta primers that the PCR ran. Sequenced by immunoSEQ multiplex PCR; TCRdb stores in-frame clones only, minus some. In the table there are about 170,000 clones, around 78% of which are singletons. Source material: PBMCs. These TCRs come from a woman between 25 and 40 years old in good health and CMV-seropositive.

The CDR3: CASSVGGGSGTEAFF. CDR3 nucleotide sequence: TGTGCCAGCAGCGTAGGTGGGGGTAGCGGCACTGAAGCTTTCTTT. The chain links TRBV9 to TRBJ1-1, with a weak D call TRBD1 (5 bases). CDR1 and CDR2 (germline): SGDLS, YYNGEE. Trimming stripped 0 bases from V and 4 bases from J, with 13 bases between. This CDR3 has 15 amino acids.

The chain recombines TRBV28 with TRBJ1-1, with D maybe TRBD1 (6 bases). Germline values: CDR1 MDHEN, CDR2 SYDVKM. V lost 8 bases, J lost 5 bases, and 24 bases lay in between. The CDR3 extends over 16 amino acids. In DNA, the CDR3 is TGTGCCAGCGCAATTCTCCACAGGGAAAAGGTGACTGAAGCTTTCTTT. Translated, it gives CASAILHREKVTEAFF.